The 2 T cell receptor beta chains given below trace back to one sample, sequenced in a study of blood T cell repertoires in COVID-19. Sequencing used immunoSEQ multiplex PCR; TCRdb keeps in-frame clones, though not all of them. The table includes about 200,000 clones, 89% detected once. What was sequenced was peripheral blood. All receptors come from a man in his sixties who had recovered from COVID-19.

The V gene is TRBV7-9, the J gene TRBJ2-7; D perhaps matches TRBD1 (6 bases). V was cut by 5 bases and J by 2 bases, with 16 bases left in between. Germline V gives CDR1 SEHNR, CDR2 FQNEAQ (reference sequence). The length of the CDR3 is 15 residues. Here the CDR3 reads CASSTNRDPPYEQYF. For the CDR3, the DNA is TGTGCCAGCAGCACCAACAGGGACCCCCCCTACGAGCAGTACTTC.

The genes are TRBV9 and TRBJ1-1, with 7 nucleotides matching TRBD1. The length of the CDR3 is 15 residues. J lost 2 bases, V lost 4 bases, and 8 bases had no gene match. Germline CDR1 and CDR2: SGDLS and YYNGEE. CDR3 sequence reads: CASSLQEGGNTEAFF. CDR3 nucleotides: TGTGCCAGCAGCCTTCAGGAAGGGGGCAACACTGAAGCTTTCTTT.